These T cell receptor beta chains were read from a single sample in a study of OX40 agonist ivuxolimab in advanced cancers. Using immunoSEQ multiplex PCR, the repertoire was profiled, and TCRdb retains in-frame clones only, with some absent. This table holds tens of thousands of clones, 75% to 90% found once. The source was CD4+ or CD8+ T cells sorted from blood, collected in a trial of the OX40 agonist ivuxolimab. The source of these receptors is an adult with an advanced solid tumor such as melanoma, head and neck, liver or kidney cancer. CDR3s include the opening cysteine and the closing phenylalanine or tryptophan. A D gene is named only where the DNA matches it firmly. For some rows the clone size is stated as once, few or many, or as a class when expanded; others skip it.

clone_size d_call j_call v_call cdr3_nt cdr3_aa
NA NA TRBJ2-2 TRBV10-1 TGCGCCAGCAGTGGAGGGTACACCGGGGAGCTGTTTTTT CASSGGYTGELFF
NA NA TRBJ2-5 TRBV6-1 TGTGCCAGCAGGGGACCCGGGGGATCGTGGGAGACCCAGTACTTC CASRGPGGSWETQYF
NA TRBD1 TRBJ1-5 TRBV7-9 TGTGCCAGCAGCCCAGGGACAGCTTATAGCAATCAGCCCCAGCATTTT CASSPGTAYSNQPQHF
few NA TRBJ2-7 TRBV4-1 TGCGCCAGCAGCCGGATGGGAGTGGAGGCGAAGCAGTACTTC CASSRMGVEAKQYF
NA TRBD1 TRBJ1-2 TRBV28 TGTGCCAGCAATAGGGGACAGTTCCCCATCAACTATGGCTACACCTTC CASNRGQFPINYGYTF
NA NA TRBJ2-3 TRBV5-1 TGCGCCAGCAGCTTGGGTGGGAGAGGCGACGCAGATACGCAGTATTTT CASSLGGRGDADTQYF
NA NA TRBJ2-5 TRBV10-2 TGCGCCAGCAGTGATTGGGGCGGGAGTAAGGGGGAGGAGACCCAGTACTTC CASSDWGGSKGEETQYF
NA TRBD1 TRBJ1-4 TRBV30 TGTGCCTGGAGTTCCGGGACAGGGCACGAAAAACTGTTTTTT CAWSSGTGHEKLFF
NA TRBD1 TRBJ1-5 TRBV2 TGTGCCAGCAGTGACGTCCAGGGGGGTCCCAACCAGCCCCAGCATTTT CASSDVQGGPNQPQHF
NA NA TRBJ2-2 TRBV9 TGTGCCAGCAGCGTAGGGGGGGGGCAATCCGGGGAGCTGTTTTTT CASSVGGGQSGELFF
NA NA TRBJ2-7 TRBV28 TGTGCCAGCAGACTCGGTACCTACGAGCAGTACTTC CASRLGTYEQYF
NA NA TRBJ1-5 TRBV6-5 TGTGCCAGCAGTGAACAGGGTCGCCAGCCCCAGCATTTT CASSEQGRQPQHF
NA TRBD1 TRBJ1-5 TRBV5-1 TGCGCCAGCCGACAGGGGCCGGGAAGCAATCAGCCCCAGCATTTT CASRQGPGSNQPQHF
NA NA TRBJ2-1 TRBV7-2 TGTGCCAGCAGAGTTACTCAATTCTTTAGTGAGCAGTTCTTC CASRVTQFFSEQFF
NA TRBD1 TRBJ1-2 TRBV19 TGTGCCAGTAGTCTCGGGACAGGAGGAGTCTACACCTTC CASSLGTGGVYTF
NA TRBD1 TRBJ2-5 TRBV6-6 TGTGCCAGCAGACAGGGGAAAGGCCAAGAGACCCAGTACTTC CASRQGKGQETQYF
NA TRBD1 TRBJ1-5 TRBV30 TGTGCCTGGGGGACAGGACATCAGCCCCAGCATTTT CAWGTGHQPQHF
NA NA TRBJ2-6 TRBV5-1 TGCGCCAGCAGCTTGACGGGGACCAGTGGGGCCAACGTCCTGACTTTC CASSLTGTSGANVLTF
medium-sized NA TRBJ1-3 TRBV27 TGTGCCAGCAGTTTATCGGGGGATTCTGGAAACACCATATATTTT CASSLSGDSGNTIYF
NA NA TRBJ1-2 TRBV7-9 TGTGCCAGCAGCTTATACACCGATGGCTACACCTTC CASSLYTDGYTF
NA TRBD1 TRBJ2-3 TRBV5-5 TGTGCCAGCAGCTTGGCGGACAGGGCCACAGATACGCAGTATTTT CASSLADRATDTQYF
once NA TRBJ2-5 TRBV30 TGTGCCTGGAACCCGGGGTACTCCGGGGAAGAGACCCAGTACTTC CAWNPGYSGEETQYF
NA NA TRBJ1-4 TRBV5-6 TGTGCCAGCAGCTTCCCGGCGACTAATGAAAAACTGTTTTTT CASSFPATNEKLFF
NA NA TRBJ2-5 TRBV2 TGTGCCAGCAGGACCGGGGGGCCAGGGCAGACCCAGTACTTC CASRTGGPGQTQYF
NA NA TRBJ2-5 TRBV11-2 TGTGCCAGCAGCTCGGGACACCAAGAGACCCAGTACTTC CASSSGHQETQYF
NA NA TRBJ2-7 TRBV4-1 TGCGCCAGCAGCCGGGAAGGAGGGGGCTCCTACGAGCAGTACTTC CASSREGGGSYEQYF
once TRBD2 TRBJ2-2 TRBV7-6 TGTGCCAGCAGCTTAGTAGGACTAGCGGCTACGGGCACCGGGGAGCTGTTTTTT CASSLVGLAATGTGELFF
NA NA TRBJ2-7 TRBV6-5 TGTGCCAGCAGTTACTGGGTCGAGGGGTCCTACGAGCAGTACTTC CASSYWVEGSYEQYF
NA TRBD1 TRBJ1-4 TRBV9 TGTGCCAGCAGCGCTGGACAGGCCGCTGCAACTAATGAAAAACTGTTTTTT CASSAGQAAATNEKLFF
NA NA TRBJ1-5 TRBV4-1 TGCGCCAGCAGCCAAGGCCGATGGGCCAATCAGCCCCAGCATTTT CASSQGRWANQPQHF
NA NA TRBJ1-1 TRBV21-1 TGTGCCAGCAGCAAAAAAGGGCTGGGGAACACTGAAGCTTTCTTT CASSKKGLGNTEAFF
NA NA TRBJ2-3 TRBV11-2 TGTGCCAGCAGCTTAGGGGCGGGACGCACAGATACGCAGTATTTT CASSLGAGRTDTQYF
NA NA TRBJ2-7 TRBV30 TGTGCTTTACAGAGGGCCTACGAGCAGTACTTC CALQRAYEQYF
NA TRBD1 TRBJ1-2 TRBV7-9 TGTGCCAGCAGCCGATCCGACAGGGGTGGCTACACCTTC CASSRSDRGGYTF
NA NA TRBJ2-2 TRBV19 TGTGCCAGTAATTCCCAGGGGAACACCGGGGAGCTGTTTTTT CASNSQGNTGELFF
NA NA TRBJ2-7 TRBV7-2 TGTGCCAGCAGCTCAACCTGGGGCAGGAGCTACGAGCAGTACTTC CASSSTWGRSYEQYF
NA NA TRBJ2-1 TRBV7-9 TGTGCCAGCAGCCCCCGCAGTACAATAGACAATGAGCAGTTCTTC CASSPRSTIDNEQFF
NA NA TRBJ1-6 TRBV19 TGTGCCAGTCGCAACACGGGGGGCCTGAGCTCCTATAATTCACCCCTCCACTTT CASRNTGGLSSYNSPLHF